These T cell receptor beta chains were read from a single sample in a study of T-cell memory formation after mild COVID-19. TCRdb used MiXCR to reprocess the 5' RACE reads, holding one entry per CDR3 protein. The sample shows about 290,000 distinct CDR3 sequences, approximately 15% of them seen only once. Sequenced material: PBMCs or a T cell subset sorted from them (not recorded which). These receptors came from a young man who had mild COVID-19 (a few samples of this study predate the infection). Cell type and time point are not known. The CDR3 runs from the conserved cysteine through the conserved F or W. D genes are given only for firm matches. Clone size is not always given. Where it is, it says once, few, many or a class for expanded clones.

V gene: TRBV7-6; J gene: TRBJ1-1; clone size: -; D gene: -; CDR3 protein: CASSTINTEAFF; CDR3 DNA: TGTGCCAGCAGCACAATAAACACTGAAGCTTTCTTT
V gene: TRBV29-1; J gene: TRBJ1-6; clone size: few; D gene: -; CDR3 protein: CSVGRPGRLYNSPLHF; CDR3 DNA: TGCAGCGTTGGTCGTCCCGGCAGGCTCTATAATTCACCCCTCCACTTT
V gene: TRBV9; J gene: TRBJ2-1; clone size: few; D gene: -; CDR3 protein: CASSVVGGLSYNEQFF; CDR3 DNA: TGTGCCAGCAGCGTAGTTGGGGGGCTTTCCTACAATGAGCAGTTCTTC
V gene: TRBV6-5; J gene: TRBJ2-5; clone size: many; D gene: -; CDR3 protein: CASSYSPGSETQYF; CDR3 DNA: TGTGCCAGCAGTTACTCACCGGGATCAGAGACCCAGTACTTC
V gene: TRBV4-3; J gene: TRBJ1-3; clone size: few; D gene: -; CDR3 protein: CASSQDFWNTIYF; CDR3 DNA: TGCGCCAGCAGCCAAGATTTCTGGAACACCATATATTTT
V gene: TRBV7-2; J gene: TRBJ2-1; clone size: few; D gene: -; CDR3 protein: CASSTVQLNEQFF; CDR3 DNA: TGTGCCAGCAGCACCGTGCAGTTGAATGAGCAGTTCTTC
V gene: TRBV21-1; J gene: TRBJ1-2; clone size: few; D gene: -; CDR3 protein: CASGGSFYGYTF; CDR3 DNA: TGTGCCAGCGGAGGATCTTTCTATGGCTACACCTTC
V gene: TRBV4-2; J gene: TRBJ2-2; clone size: -; D gene: -; CDR3 protein: CASSQGGPIDTGELFF; CDR3 DNA: TGTGCCAGCAGCCAAGGTGGGCCGATAGACACCGGGGAGCTGTTTTTT
V gene: TRBV19; J gene: TRBJ1-1; clone size: -; D gene: -; CDR3 protein: CASTFLGLNTEAFF; CDR3 DNA: TGTGCCAGTACTTTTTTAGGTTTGAACACTGAAGCTTTCTTT
V gene: TRBV27; J gene: TRBJ2-5; clone size: few; D gene: -; CDR3 protein: CASSQETRSETQYF; CDR3 DNA: TGTGCCAGCAGCCAAGAAACTAGATCAGAGACCCAGTACTTC
V gene: TRBV18; J gene: TRBJ2-2; clone size: few; D gene: TRBD1; CDR3 protein: CASSTGTGNTGELFF; CDR3 DNA: TGTGCCAGCTCAACCGGGACAGGGAACACCGGGGAGCTGTTTTTT
V gene: TRBV7-6; J gene: TRBJ1-2; clone size: many; D gene: -; CDR3 protein: CASSPAAEVYGYTF; CDR3 DNA: TGTGCCAGCAGCCCTGCGGCTGAAGTGTATGGCTACACCTTC
V gene: TRBV6-1; J gene: TRBJ2-7; clone size: few; D gene: -; CDR3 protein: CASSSRGRGFDEQYF; CDR3 DNA: TGTGCCAGCAGTTCCCGGGGCAGGGGATTTGACGAGCAGTACTTC
V gene: TRBV5-4; J gene: TRBJ1-1; clone size: few; D gene: -; CDR3 protein: CASSRDRGGTEAFF; CDR3 DNA: TGTGCCAGCAGCCGCGACCGGGGGGGCACTGAAGCTTTCTTT
V gene: TRBV3-1; J gene: TRBJ2-5; clone size: -; D gene: -; CDR3 protein: CASSQGIGTVYQETQYF; CDR3 DNA: TGTGCCAGCAGCCAAGGAATCGGGACGGTGTACCAAGAGACCCAGTACTTC
V gene: TRBV4-1; J gene: TRBJ2-7; clone size: -; D gene: -; CDR3 protein: CASSPGGALSYEQYF; CDR3 DNA: TGCGCCAGCAGCCCAGGCGGGGCTCTGTCCTACGAGCAGTACTTC
V gene: TRBV9; J gene: TRBJ1-6; clone size: few; D gene: -; CDR3 protein: CASSVAGSPLHF; CDR3 DNA: TGTGCCAGCAGCGTAGCGGGGTCACCCCTCCACTTT
V gene: TRBV6-1; J gene: TRBJ2-3; clone size: -; D gene: TRBD2; CDR3 protein: CASIWSGGATDTQYF; CDR3 DNA: TGTGCCAGCATTTGGAGCGGGGGGGCTACAGATACGCAGTATTTT
V gene: TRBV30; J gene: TRBJ2-1; clone size: -; D gene: TRBD1; CDR3 protein: CAWDLGQGAWYEQFF; CDR3 DNA: TGTGCCTGGGATCTCGGACAGGGGGCATGGTATGAGCAGTTCTTC
V gene: TRBV2; J gene: TRBJ1-2; clone size: -; D gene: -; CDR3 protein: CASSESRGWQTRYGYTF; CDR3 DNA: TGTGCCAGCAGTGAGTCTAGGGGATGGCAGACTCGCTATGGCTACACCTTC
V gene: TRBV20-1; J gene: TRBJ2-4; clone size: -; D gene: TRBD2; CDR3 protein: CSARGTSGGRNIQYF; CDR3 DNA: TGCAGTGCTAGGGGGACTAGCGGGGGGCGAAACATTCAGTACTTC
V gene: TRBV10-3; J gene: TRBJ2-1; clone size: -; D gene: -; CDR3 protein: CAISESLSDEQFF; CDR3 DNA: TGTGCCATCAGTGAGTCGCTTAGCGATGAGCAGTTCTTC
V gene: TRBV18; J gene: TRBJ2-2; clone size: -; D gene: TRBD2; CDR3 protein: CASSLGLAGVTGELFF; CDR3 DNA: TGTGCCAGCTCACTCGGACTAGCGGGGGTCACCGGGGAGCTGTTTTTT
V gene: TRBV5-1; J gene: TRBJ2-6; clone size: -; D gene: -; CDR3 protein: CASSDRSGANVLTF; CDR3 DNA: TGCGCCAGCAGCGATCGATCTGGGGCCAACGTCCTGACTTTC
V gene: TRBV10-3; J gene: TRBJ2-5; clone size: few; D gene: -; CDR3 protein: CAISESGGAWETQYF; CDR3 DNA: TGTGCCATCAGTGAGTCGGGGGGCGCCTGGGAGACCCAGTACTTC
V gene: TRBV5-8; J gene: TRBJ2-3; clone size: -; D gene: -; CDR3 protein: CASSATQYF; CDR3 DNA: TGTGCCAGCAGCGCTACGCAGTATTTT
V gene: TRBV4-1; J gene: TRBJ1-3; clone size: many; D gene: TRBD1; CDR3 protein: CASSLRGISGNTIYF; CDR3 DNA: TGCGCCAGCAGCCTCAGGGGGATCTCTGGAAACACCATATATTTT
V gene: TRBV15; J gene: TRBJ2-5; clone size: -; D gene: -; CDR3 protein: CATSRGLQETQYF; CDR3 DNA: TGTGCCACCAGCAGGGGACTTCAAGAGACCCAGTACTTC
V gene: TRBV25-1; J gene: TRBJ1-6; clone size: few; D gene: -; CDR3 protein: CASSGDYSPLHF; CDR3 DNA: TGTGCCAGCAGTGGGGATTATTCACCCCTCCACTTT
V gene: TRBV7-9; J gene: TRBJ1-2; clone size: -; D gene: -; CDR3 protein: CASSFPRGTLVNYGYTF; CDR3 DNA: TGTGCCAGCAGCTTTCCGAGAGGGACACTAGTTAACTATGGCTACACCTTC
V gene: TRBV4-1; J gene: TRBJ2-7; clone size: -; D gene: TRBD2; CDR3 protein: CASSQGDLAGGSYEQYF; CDR3 DNA: TGCGCCAGCAGCCAAGGGGATCTAGCGGGGGGATCCTACGAGCAGTACTTC
V gene: TRBV6-5; J gene: TRBJ2-1; clone size: few; D gene: -; CDR3 protein: CASSYWRDYNEQFF; CDR3 DNA: TGTGCCAGCAGTTACTGGAGAGATTACAATGAGCAGTTCTTC
V gene: TRBV7-6; J gene: TRBJ2-1; clone size: few; D gene: -; CDR3 protein: CASSLAQEGNEQFF; CDR3 DNA: TGTGCCAGCAGCTTAGCGCAGGAGGGCAATGAGCAGTTCTTC
V gene: TRBV5-1; J gene: TRBJ2-7; clone size: many; D gene: TRBD1; CDR3 protein: CASSPGTGVAQQYF; CDR3 DNA: TGCGCCAGCAGCCCCGGGACAGGGGTTGCGCAGCAGTACTTC
V gene: TRBV7-9; J gene: TRBJ2-6; clone size: few; D gene: TRBD1; CDR3 protein: CASRGPRSTGGASGANVLTF; CDR3 DNA: TGTGCCAGTCGGGGGCCCCGGAGTACAGGGGGCGCGTCTGGGGCCAACGTCCTGACTTTC
V gene: TRBV27; J gene: TRBJ2-7; clone size: few; D gene: -; CDR3 protein: CASSSPLEQYF; CDR3 DNA: TGTGCCAGCAGTTCCCCTCTAGAGCAGTACTTC
V gene: TRBV28; J gene: TRBJ2-1; clone size: few; D gene: -; CDR3 protein: CASYHGVAGQDEQFF; CDR3 DNA: TGTGCCAGCTACCATGGGGTGGCAGGCCAGGATGAGCAGTTCTTC
V gene: TRBV7-6; J gene: TRBJ1-4; clone size: few; D gene: -; CDR3 protein: CASSFGQATNEKLFF; CDR3 DNA: TGTGCCAGCAGCTTCGGCCAAGCAACTAATGAAAAACTGTTTTTT
V gene: TRBV2; J gene: TRBJ2-3; clone size: many; D gene: -; CDR3 protein: CASQWDPISDTQYF; CDR3 DNA: TGTGCCAGCCAGTGGGACCCTATTTCAGATACGCAGTATTTT
V gene: TRBV6-1; J gene: TRBJ1-5; clone size: few; D gene: TRBD1; CDR3 protein: CASSEATGTGNQPQHF; CDR3 DNA: TGTGCCAGCAGTGAGGCGACAGGGACGGGGAATCAGCCCCAGCATTTT
V gene: TRBV7-2; J gene: TRBJ2-2; clone size: few; D gene: TRBD1; CDR3 protein: CASSLAPTGAGELFF; CDR3 DNA: TGTGCCAGCAGCTTAGCGCCTACAGGGGCCGGGGAGCTGTTTTTT
V gene: TRBV7-8; J gene: TRBJ2-6; clone size: few; D gene: TRBD1; CDR3 protein: CASSLAFTGVPGANVLTF; CDR3 DNA: TGTGCCAGCAGCTTAGCTTTTACAGGGGTCCCTGGGGCCAACGTCCTGACTTTC
V gene: TRBV7-9; J gene: TRBJ1-2; clone size: few; D gene: -; CDR3 protein: CASSPWTSNYGYTF; CDR3 DNA: TGTGCCAGCAGCCCCTGGACATCTAACTATGGCTACACCTTC